Following are 18 T cell receptor beta chains from one sample sequenced in a study of T cells in Graves' hyperthyroidism and ophthalmopathy. Authors of the study amplified TCR beta CDR3 regions from RNA transcripts. An initial round of RT-PCR targeting the TCR CDR3 relied on the HTBI primer set. TCRdb processed the multiplex PCR reads anew with MiXCR; each CDR3 protein has one entry. The sample has nearly 600,000 distinct CDR3 sequences; more than 13% are singletons. Input material: blood. The receptors shown here come from a woman younger than 35 with Graves' ophthalmopathy.

In this sample, this clonotype turned up a few times. V gene TRBV28 combines with J gene TRBJ2-1; weak D call: TRBD2 (5 bases). Trimming shortened V by 8 bases and J by 2 bases, and 22 bases separated the two germline ends. The germline V gene has CDR1 MDHEN and CDR2 SYDVKM. The length of the CDR3 is 17 residues. In DNA, the CDR3 is TGTGCCAGCCCTCCCCCGGGGTTTGGGTCTACCTACAATGAGCAGTTCTTC. This sequence encodes CASPPPGFGSTYNEQFF.

In its sample, this clonotype was seen many times. As DNA, the CDR3 is TGCGCCAGCAGCCAAGTGGAATGGGTCAGTCAAGAGACCCAGTACTTC. Encoded protein: CASSQVEWVSQETQYF. The chain joins TRBV4-1 to TRBJ2-5; D remains ambiguous. Germline CDR1 and CDR2: MGHRA and YSYEKL. V lost 1 base, J lost 2 bases, and 14 bases lay in between. The CDR3 runs 16 residues.

J is TRBJ1-2 and V is TRBV19; 8 positions agree with TRBD1. The CDR3 loop spans 14 amino acids. Per the germline V gene, CDR1 is LNHDA and CDR2 is SQIVND (reference sequence). Trimming took 10 bases from V and 4 from J; bases not matched to a gene: 11. The CDR3 is CATQMTGALYGYTF. CDR3 in DNA: TGTGCCACCCAAATGACAGGGGCCCTCTATGGCTACACCTTC.

This clonotype was detected ten times or more. The V gene is TRBV20-1, the J gene TRBJ2-3; tentatively, D is TRBD2 (6 bases). Germline CDR1 DFQATT, CDR2 SNEGSKA (reference sequence). V lost 6 bases and J lost 4, with 17 bases in between. The CDR3 consists of 14 residues. The CDR3 bases are TGCAGTGCCCCTTTCGGGACTCATTCAGATACGCAGTATTTT. Its protein product is CSAPFGTHSDTQYF.

This clonotype was counted between two and nine times. V gene TRBV5-4 combines with J gene TRBJ2-5; no clear D gene. With 3 bases removed from V and 4 bases from J, the gap between germline ends came to 13 bases. The CDR3 covers 14 residues. Per the germline V gene, CDR1 is SGHNT and CDR2 is YYREEE (reference sequence). The chain's CDR3 is CASSWSASPETQYF. The DNA of the CDR3 is TGTGCCAGCAGCTGGAGCGCGTCCCCAGAGACCCAGTACTTC.

This clonotype came up many times. V and J are TRBV24-1 and TRBJ1-5; D perhaps matches TRBD1 (5 bases). CDR3 size: 13 residues. Trimming shortened V by 2 bases and J by 7 bases, and 8 bases separated the two germline ends. CDR1 is KGHDR and CDR2 is SFDVKD in the germline V gene. For the CDR3, the DNA is TGTGCCACCAGTGATTCCTCAGGGCAGCCCCAGCATTTT. Protein sequence: CATSDSSGQPQHF.

This clonotype occurred many times. V usage is TRBV27 and J usage is TRBJ1-3; tentatively, D is TRBD1 (5 bases). The germline gives CDR1 MNHEY, CDR2 SMNVEV (reference sequence). V was cut by 2 bases and J by 0 bases, with 8 bases left in between. The CDR3 sequence is 15 residues long. The CDR3: CASSLTGTSGNTIYF. CDR3 coding DNA: TGTGCCAGCAGTTTAACAGGCACCTCTGGAAACACCATATATTTT.

This clonotype was counted ten times or more. The genes are TRBV12-3 or TRBV12-4 and TRBJ2-2; D not certain. The CDR3 totals 14 residues. Trimming removed 3 bases from V and 2 bases from J, with 7 bases in between. The CDR3 nucleotides are TGTGCCAGCAGTTTGAGGCACAACACCGGGGAGCTGTTTTTT. The encoded protein is CASSLRHNTGELFF.

A word on this clonotype: A read error may be the cause here, since a much bigger clone is one base away. The chain joins TRBV7-9 to TRBJ2-7, with 16 bases that match TRBD2. The V gene's germline CDR1 is SEHNR and CDR2 FQNEAQ (reference sequence). This CDR3 region has 14 residues. Unmatched junction bases numbered 3, after V lost 6 bases and J lost 7 bases. This CDR3 reads CASRGLAGGDEQYF. For the CDR3, the DNA is TGTGCCAGCAGGGGACTAGCGGGAGGGGATGAGCAGTACTTC.

This clonotype was seen a handful of times. The chain recombines TRBV7-9 with TRBJ2-5; D might be TRBD2 (5 bases). The germline CDR1 and CDR2 sequences are SEHNR and FQNEAQ (reference sequence). The V gene lost 1 base and the J gene lost 8 bases, with 11 bases spanning the gap. The CDR3 consists of 13 residues. The CDR3 DNA follows: TGTGCCAGCAGCTTAGGCGGCACGGGAACCCAGTACTTC. It translates to CASSLGGTGTQYF.

The rearrangement joins TRBV11-2 to TRBJ1-1; D is unclear. V lost 6 bases and J 4 bases, leaving 12 bases between the germline ends. Germline V gene data show CDR1 as SGHAT and CDR2 as FQNNGV. The CDR3 is made up of 13 amino acids. The chain's CDR3 is CASSFQTGTEAFF. The CDR3 region has the DNA TGTGCCAGCAGTTTCCAGACGGGCACTGAAGCTTTCTTT.

This clonotype was seen ten or more times. The chain uses TRBV12-3 or TRBV12-4 and TRBJ2-7; D is unresolved. The V end lost 10 bases, the J end lost 0 bases, and 10 bases lay between the germline ends. CDR3 length: 12 residues. The CDR3 sequence is CAISQSSYEQYF. In nucleotides, the CDR3 is TGTGCCATAAGTCAAAGCTCCTACGAGCAGTACTTC.

The CDR3 DNA is TGTGCCAGTAGTCCATCACCAGGATCACCCCTCCACTTT. Translated, it gives CASSPSPGSPLHF. The J gene is TRBJ1-6, the V gene TRBV19, with no clear D. Looked up from germline, CDR1 is LNHDA and CDR2 is SQIVND (reference sequence). V was trimmed by 5 bases and J by 10 bases, leaving 12 bases between them. The CDR3 is 13 amino acids.

This clonotype turned up a few times. A much larger clone is a single base away; this may be a read error. V usage is TRBV28 and J usage is TRBJ2-7; weak D call: TRBD2 (6 bases). This CDR3 contains 15 residues. Germline CDR1 reads MDHEN; CDR2 reads SYDVKM. V was trimmed by 2 bases and J by 0 bases, leaving 11 bases between them. This CDR3 is CASSLAGPISYEQYV. The DNA for the CDR3 is TGTGCCAGCAGTTTAGCGGGACCGATCTCCTACGAGCAGTACGTC.

This clonotype was observed at least ten times. This chain joins TRBV5-1 and TRBJ2-2, with TRBD2 matching 7 bases. Germline CDR1 SGHRS, CDR2 YFSETQ. J gave up 3 bases and V 5 bases, and 16 bases lay outside the gene matches. There are 18 residues in the CDR3. In DNA form, the CDR3 reads TGCGCCAGCAGGGACCGGCTCATTCTAGCGGAAGACACCGGGGAGCTGTTTTTT. The encoded protein is CASRDRLILAEDTGELFF.

The sample holds many counts of this clonotype. The DNA for the CDR3 is TGTGCCAGCAGTGGGGAGGGATCTCAGCCCCAGCATTTT. Translated: CASSGEGSQPQHF. The chain employs TRBV2 and TRBJ1-5; no firm D call. The CDR3 loop spans 13 amino acids. Germline-derived CDR1 and CDR2 are SNHLY and FYNNEI. Trimming shortened V by 4 bases and J by 6 bases, and 10 bases separated the two germline ends. Full variable domain (missing parts from reference TRBV2 and TRBJ1-5): EPEVTQTPSHQVTQMGQEVILRCVPISNHLYFYWYRQILGQKVEFLVSFYNNEISEKSEIFDDQFSVERPDGSNFTLKIRSTKLEDSAMYFCASSGEGSQPQHFGDGTRLSIL.

This clonotype was detected many times. The chain links TRBV6-1 to TRBJ2-7, with D tentatively TRBD1 (5 bases). There are 14 residues in the CDR3. The germline V gene has CDR1 MNHNS and CDR2 SASEGT. Trimming removed 6 bases from V and 4 bases from J, with 16 bases in between. In DNA, the CDR3 is TGTGCCAGCAGCCCGCTCAGGGTAGGGTACGAGCAGTACTTC. As protein: CASSPLRVGYEQYF.

Comment on this clonotype: A much more abundant neighbour one base away suggests this may be a read error. This is likely a read error, given that the CDR3 carries no conserved phenylalanine or tryptophan at its end. The chain's CDR3 is CASRDPTEAFL. The CDR3 nucleotides are TGTGCCAGCAGGGACCCCACTGAAGCTTTCCTT. This chain uses TRBV28 with TRBJ1-1; D unclear. Trimming removed 6 bases at V and 4 bases at J, with 6 bases between. CDR3 length: 11 amino acids. Germline assignment: CDR1 MDHEN and CDR2 SYDVKM.